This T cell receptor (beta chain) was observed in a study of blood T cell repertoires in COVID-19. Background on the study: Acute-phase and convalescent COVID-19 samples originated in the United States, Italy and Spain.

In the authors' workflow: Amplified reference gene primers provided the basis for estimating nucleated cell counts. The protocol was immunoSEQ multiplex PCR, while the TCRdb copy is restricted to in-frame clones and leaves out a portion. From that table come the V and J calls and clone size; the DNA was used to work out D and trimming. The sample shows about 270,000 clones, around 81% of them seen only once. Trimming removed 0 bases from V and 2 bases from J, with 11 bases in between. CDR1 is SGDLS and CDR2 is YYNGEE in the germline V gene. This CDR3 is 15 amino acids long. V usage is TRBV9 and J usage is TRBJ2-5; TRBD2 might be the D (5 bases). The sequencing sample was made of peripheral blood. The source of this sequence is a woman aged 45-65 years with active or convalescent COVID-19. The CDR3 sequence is CASSVGSSVQETQYF. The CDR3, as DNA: TGTGCCAGCAGCGTAGGCAGTAGCGTACAAGAGACCCAGTACTTC.